This passage covers 13 T cell receptor beta chains from one sample sequenced in a study of CD8+CD57+ T cells in acquired aplastic anemia. Selection for sequencing was limited to patients who had shown CD8+CD57+ cell expansion by flow cytometry. Genomic DNA, the template, was used for profiling of the TCR beta VDJ and CDR3. In TCRdb, the reads were re-called with MiXCR into one record per CDR3 protein. Among about 180,000 distinct CDR3 sequences listed, less than 50% were seen once. Sequencing used sorted CD4+, CD8+, or CD8+CD57+ T cells (not recorded which) from PBMCs. Every receptor here comes from a human donor with aplastic anemia.

The count of this clonotype is one. V gene TRBV19 combines with J gene TRBJ1-1; 9 nucleotides line up with TRBD1. This CDR3 is 14 amino acids long. J lost 4 bases, V lost 3 bases, and 3 bases had no gene match. CDR1 is LNHDA, CDR2 SQIVND, per germline (reference sequence). CDR3 DNA: TGTGCCAGTAGTATTGGGACAGGGAGCACTGAAGCTTTCTTT. Its translation: CASSIGTGSTEAFF.

In its sample, this clonotype was seen many times. V is TRBV4-1 and J is TRBJ1-5, with 8 bases that match TRBD1. Losses at the gene ends were 5 bases for V and 7 bases for J; bases not matched to a gene: 7. CDR3 length: 14 residues. CDR1 is MGHRA and CDR2 is YSYEKL in the germline V gene. The DNA for the CDR3 is TGCGCCAGCAGCGGGGGACAGGTTGACCAGCCCCAGCATTTT. It codes for CASSGGQVDQPQHF.

This chain links TRBV5-1 with TRBJ1-1; D remains ambiguous. Germline V lookup: CDR1 SGHRS, CDR2 YFSETQ. V dropped 2 bases and J dropped 5 bases, with 13 bases sitting between them. The CDR3 runs 14 residues. The CDR3 region has the DNA TGCGCCAGCAGCTTCGGGCCCCTGGCAACTGAAGCTTTCTTT. As protein: CASSFGPLATEAFF.

This clonotype was counted ten times or more. The chain joins TRBV7-6 to TRBJ1-2; 8 nucleotides agree with TRBD1. CDR1 is SGHVS, CDR2 FNYEAQ, per germline. V shed 5 bases and J 4 bases; nucleotides not matched to a gene: 3. CDR3 length: 13 residues. CDR3: CASSPGGRYGYTF. In DNA form, the CDR3 reads TGTGCCAGCAGCCCAGGGGGCCGCTATGGCTACACCTTC.

This clonotype was seen only a few times. This chain uses TRBV7-9 with TRBJ1-1, with D perhaps TRBD1 (5 bases). Germline-derived CDR1 and CDR2 are SEHNR and FQNEAQ (reference sequence). This CDR3 has 12 residues. Trimming shortened V by 8 bases and J by 6 bases, and 13 bases separated the two germline ends. As DNA, the CDR3 is TGTGCCAGCTTACGAGGGGTATCTGAAGCTTTCTTT. Translation: CASLRGVSEAFF.

This sequence joins TRBV10-3 and TRBJ2-1; TRBD2 aligns across 11 bases. The V gene's germline CDR1 is ENHRY and CDR2 SYGVKD. The trim removed 5 bases at V and 4 bases at J, leaving 4 bases unmatched. The CDR3 contains 15 residues. The DNA for the CDR3 is TGTGCCATCAGTACCGGGACTAGCGGATACAATGAGCAGTTCTTC. This sequence encodes CAISTGTSGYNEQFF.

This clonotype has ten or more counts. The V and J genes are TRBV25-1 and TRBJ2-1; 9 bases are a match to TRBD1. Trimming cost V 4 bases and J 5 bases; bases outside gene matches: 9. This CDR3 contains 16 residues. Germline V gene lookup returns CDR1 MGHDK and CDR2 SYGVNS. The CDR3 DNA follows: TGTGCCAGCAGTGTGCACAGGGGGCGCGGGGACAATGAGCAGTTCTTC. The encoded protein is CASSVHRGRGDNEQFF.

The chain recombines TRBV7-2 with TRBJ2-5, with D perhaps TRBD2 (5 bases). V shed 5 bases and J shed 7 bases, with 8 bases lying between them. In germline, CDR1 is SGHTA, CDR2 FQGNSA. The CDR3 consists of 11 residues. The CDR3 DNA sequence: TGTGCCAGCAGCGCCCGGGGGACCCAGTACTTC. Translated, it gives CASSARGTQYF.

In this sample, this clonotype turned up many times. V gene TRBV6-2 or TRBV6-3 combines with J gene TRBJ1-1, with D maybe TRBD1 (6 bases). V gave up 1 base and J gave up 5 bases, with 8 bases separating them. Germline V gene lookup returns CDR1 MNHEY and CDR2 SVGEGT. There are 13 residues in the CDR3. The CDR3 sequence: CASSYWQGTEAFF. CDR3 nucleotide sequence: TGTGCCAGCAGTTACTGGCAGGGGACTGAAGCTTTCTTT.

The gene calls are TRBV5-4 and TRBJ1-6, with D unresolved. The germline V and J ends were trimmed by 4 bases and 0 bases, with 11 bases remaining between them. This CDR3 has 16 residues. Germline-derived CDR1 and CDR2 are SGHNT and YYREEE (reference sequence). In nucleotides, the CDR3 is TGTGCCAGCAGCGGGTCCTCCAGCTCCTATAATTCACCCCTCCACTTT. This codes for CASSGSSSSYNSPLHF.

At least ten counts were recorded for this clonotype. This chain links TRBV5-1 with TRBJ2-3; 9 bases match TRBD2. CDR3 length: 18 residues. V lost 0 bases and J lost 6; bases outside the gene matches: 14. CDR1 and CDR2 from the germline V gene are SGHRS and YFSETQ. This chain's CDR3 is CASSLAPAGGSRSDTQYF. The CDR3 DNA reads TGCGCCAGCAGCTTGGCCCCAGCGGGAGGTTCTAGATCGGATACGCAGTATTTT.

Details on this clonotype: One end of the junction is discordant with germline, which a read error may explain. The chain carries TRBV27 and TRBJ1-1; possible D gene TRBD1, 6 bases. The CDR3 covers 14 residues. The germline gives CDR1 MNHEY, CDR2 SMNVEV (reference sequence). The CDR3 protein is CASSRPGQNTGAFF. CDR3 nucleotides: TGTGCCAGCAGTCGACCCGGACAGAACACTGGAGCTTTCTTT.

There are many counts of this clonotype. This rearrangement joins TRBV27 to TRBJ1-6; D is unclear. The CDR3 is 13 residues long. Trimming removed 8 bases from V and 10 bases from J, with 15 bases in between. Germline V gene lookup returns CDR1 MNHEY and CDR2 SMNVEV (reference sequence). The CDR3 DNA reads TGTGCCAGCTCCAGTGTAGGAGTGTCACCCCTCCACTTT. Residues: CASSSVGVSPLHF.